The rows below give T cell receptor beta chains drawn from one sample of a study of cytomegalovirus exposure and HLA in healthy donors. Clones were read by immunoSEQ multiplex PCR, and TCRdb kept only the in-frame ones, dropping some. The profile shows some 190,000 clones, about 86% of them singletons. The sequenced material came from PBMCs. Receptors originate from a woman aged 25 to 39 in good health and CMV-seronegative. Both conserved end residues are part of each CDR3. A D gene is named only where the DNA matches it firmly. Some rows have no size entry. The others give once, few or many, or a class for an expanded clone.

clone_size	v_call	d_call	j_call	cdr3_nt	cdr3_aa
NA	TRBV19	NA	TRBJ1-1	TGTGCCAGTAGTCTCGCAGGCATGAACACTGAAGCTTTCTTT	CASSLAGMNTEAFF
NA	TRBV29-1	TRBD2	TRBJ2-1	TGCAGCGTTGAACACCGACTAGCGGGTAACAATGAGCAGTTCTTC	CSVEHRLAGNNEQFF
NA	TRBV5-8	TRBD2	TRBJ2-5	TGTGCCAGCAGTAGACTAGCACAAGAGACCCAGTACTTC	CASSRLAQETQYF
NA	TRBV6-5	TRBD2	TRBJ2-1	TGTGCCAGCAGTGTAAGACTAGCGGGAGGTGAGCAGTTCTTC	CASSVRLAGGEQFF
few	TRBV19	TRBD2	TRBJ2-3	TGTGCCAGCAGCGTACCTAGGGGAGGGCGGACAGATACGCAGTATTTT	CASSVPRGGRTDTQYF
once	TRBV2	NA	TRBJ2-7	TGTGCCAGCAGTGAAGCGCTGAGGCTCTACGAGCAGTACTTC	CASSEALRLYEQYF
NA	TRBV9	TRBD2	TRBJ2-2	TGTGCCAGCAGCACTGGACTAGTGCGGGAGCTGTTTTTT	CASSTGLVRELFF
NA	TRBV4-1	NA	TRBJ2-2	TGCGCCAGCAGCCAAGACCTACACACCGGGGAGCTGTTTTTT	CASSQDLHTGELFF
NA	TRBV27	NA	TRBJ2-1	TGTGCCAGCGGGGGGTTTAACAATGAGCAGTTCTTC	CASGGFNNEQFF
NA	TRBV5-1	NA	TRBJ2-5	TGCGCCAGCAGCTTGGGAGGGACAATTCAAGAGACCCAGTACTTC	CASSLGGTIQETQYF
once	TRBV27	TRBD2	TRBJ2-3	TGTATAGCGGGAGTGACAGATACGCAGTATTTT	CIAGVTDTQYF
NA	TRBV2	NA	TRBJ1-1	TGTGCCAGCAGTGAAGCGCTGTCCCGCGCTGAAGCTTTCTTT	CASSEALSRAEAFF
NA	TRBV7-2	NA	TRBJ2-2	TGTGCCAGCAGCTTCTACACCGGGGAGCTGTTTTTT	CASSFYTGELFF
NA	TRBV2	NA	TRBJ2-7	TGTGCCAGCAACAGGGACCGCTCCTACGAGCAGTACTTC	CASNRDRSYEQYF
once	TRBV27	TRBD2	TRBJ2-1	TGTGCCAGCAGTTCTCCCGGGACTAGGGGCTATGAGCAGTTCTTC	CASSSPGTRGYEQFF
NA	TRBV6-6	TRBD1	TRBJ2-7	TGTGCCAGCAGTTGGAGCCCCCCGACAGGGGACACGGAGCAGTACTTC	CASSWSPPTGDTEQYF